This T cell receptor (beta chain) was identified in a study of blood T cell repertoires in COVID-19. As for the study in general: Samples came from the United States, Italy and Spain, spanning acute and convalescent COVID-19. Sources were T cells, B-cell-depleted T cells, or PBMCs; the material itself was cDNA or gDNA.

The CDR3 extends over 13 amino acids. Trimming took 7 bases from V and 0 from J, leaving 10 bases between them. CDR1 MDHEN and CDR2 SYDVKM come from the germline V gene. Enrolment of Seattle patients took place during active infection, and they were followed longitudinally. The authors' processing: Nucleated cell counts were estimated from reference gene primer amplification. Assay used: immunoSEQ multiplex PCR; TCRdb lists only in-frame clones, some missing. The DNA was the basis for D and trimming; V, J and clone size are from that table. The table has roughly 100,000 clones, around 78% seen once. The receptor was derived from a man at least 80 years old with COVID-19, enrolled during active disease. Sequencing was done on a sample of peripheral blood. The chain links TRBV28 to TRBJ2-7; D perhaps matches TRBD1 (5 bases). The CDR3 here is CASTGKSSYEQYF. In nucleotides, the CDR3 is TGTGCCAGCACAGGGAAGAGCTCCTACGAGCAGTACTTC.